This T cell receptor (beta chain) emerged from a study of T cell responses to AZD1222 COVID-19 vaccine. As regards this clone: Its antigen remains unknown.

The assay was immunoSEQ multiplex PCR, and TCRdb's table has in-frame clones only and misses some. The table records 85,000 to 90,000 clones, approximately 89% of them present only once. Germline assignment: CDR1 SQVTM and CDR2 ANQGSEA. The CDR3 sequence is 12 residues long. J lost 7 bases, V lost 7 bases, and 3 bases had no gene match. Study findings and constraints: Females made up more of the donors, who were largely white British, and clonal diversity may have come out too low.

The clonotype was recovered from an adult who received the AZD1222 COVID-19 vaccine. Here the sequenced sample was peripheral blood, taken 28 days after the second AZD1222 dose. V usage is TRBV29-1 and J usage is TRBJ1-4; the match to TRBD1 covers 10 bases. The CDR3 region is CSGGQGVEKLFF. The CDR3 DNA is TGCAGCGGCGGACAGGGGGTTGAAAAACTGTTTTTT.